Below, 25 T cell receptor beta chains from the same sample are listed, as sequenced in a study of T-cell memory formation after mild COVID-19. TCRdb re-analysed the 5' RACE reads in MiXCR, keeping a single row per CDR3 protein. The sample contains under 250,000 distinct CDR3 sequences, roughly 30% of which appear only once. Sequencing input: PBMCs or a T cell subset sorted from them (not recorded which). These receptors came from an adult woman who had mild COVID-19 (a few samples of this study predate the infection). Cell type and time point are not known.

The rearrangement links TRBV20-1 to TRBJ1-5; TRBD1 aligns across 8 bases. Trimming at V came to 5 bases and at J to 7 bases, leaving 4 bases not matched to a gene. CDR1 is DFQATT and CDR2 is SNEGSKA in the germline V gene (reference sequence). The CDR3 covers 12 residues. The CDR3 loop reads CSAYRGGQPQHF. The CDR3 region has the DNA TGCAGTGCTTACAGGGGGGGCCAGCCCCAGCATTTT.

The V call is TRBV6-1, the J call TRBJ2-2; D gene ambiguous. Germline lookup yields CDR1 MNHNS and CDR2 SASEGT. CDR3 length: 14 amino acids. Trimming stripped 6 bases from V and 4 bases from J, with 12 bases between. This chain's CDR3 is CASRKDPSTGELFF. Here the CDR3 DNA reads TGTGCCAGCAGGAAGGACCCGAGCACCGGGGAGCTGTTTTTT.

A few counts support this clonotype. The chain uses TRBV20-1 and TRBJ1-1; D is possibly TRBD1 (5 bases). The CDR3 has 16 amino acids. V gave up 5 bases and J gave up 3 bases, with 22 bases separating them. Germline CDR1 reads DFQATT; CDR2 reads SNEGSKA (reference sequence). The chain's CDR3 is CSAVRATRVRDTEAFF. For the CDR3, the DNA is TGCAGTGCTGTTCGAGCGACCAGGGTTCGGGACACTGAAGCTTTCTTT.

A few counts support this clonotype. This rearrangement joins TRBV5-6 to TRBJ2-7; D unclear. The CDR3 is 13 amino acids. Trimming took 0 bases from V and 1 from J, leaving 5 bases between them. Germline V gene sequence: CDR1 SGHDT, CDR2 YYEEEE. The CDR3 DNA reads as TGTGCCAGCAGCTTGGTCTTGTCCTACGAGCAGTACTTC. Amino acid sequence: CASSLVLSYEQYF.

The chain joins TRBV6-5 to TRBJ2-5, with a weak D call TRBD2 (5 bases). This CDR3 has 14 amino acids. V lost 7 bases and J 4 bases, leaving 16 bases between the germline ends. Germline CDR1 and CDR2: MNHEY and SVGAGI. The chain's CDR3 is CASTARDFSETQYF. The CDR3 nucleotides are TGTGCCAGCACTGCCCGGGATTTTTCAGAGACCCAGTACTTC.

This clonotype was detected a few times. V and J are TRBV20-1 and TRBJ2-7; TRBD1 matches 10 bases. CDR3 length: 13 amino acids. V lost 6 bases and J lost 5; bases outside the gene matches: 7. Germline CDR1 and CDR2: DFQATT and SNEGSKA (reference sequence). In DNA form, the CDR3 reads TGCAGTGCGGTTCGGACAGGGGGGAACGAGCAGTACTTC. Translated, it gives CSAVRTGGNEQYF.

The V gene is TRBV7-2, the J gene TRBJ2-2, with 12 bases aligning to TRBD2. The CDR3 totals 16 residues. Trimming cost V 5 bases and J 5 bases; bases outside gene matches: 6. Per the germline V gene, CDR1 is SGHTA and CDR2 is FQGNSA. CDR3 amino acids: CASSPRLAGDTGELFF. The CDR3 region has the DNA TGTGCCAGCAGCCCCAGACTAGCGGGAGATACCGGGGAGCTGTTTTTT.

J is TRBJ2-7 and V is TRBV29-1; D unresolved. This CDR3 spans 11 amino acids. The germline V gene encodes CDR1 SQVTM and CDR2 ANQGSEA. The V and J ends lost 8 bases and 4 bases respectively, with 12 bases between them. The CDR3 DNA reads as TGCAGCATAGCTCTCGGGTACGAGCAGTACTTC. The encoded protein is CSIALGYEQYF.

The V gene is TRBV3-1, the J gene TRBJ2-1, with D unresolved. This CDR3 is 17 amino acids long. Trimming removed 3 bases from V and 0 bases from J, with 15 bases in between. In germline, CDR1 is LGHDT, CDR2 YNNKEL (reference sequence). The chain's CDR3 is CASSHSSLISSYNEQFF. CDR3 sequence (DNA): TGTGCCAGCAGCCACTCGTCACTAATTAGCTCCTACAATGAGCAGTTCTTC.

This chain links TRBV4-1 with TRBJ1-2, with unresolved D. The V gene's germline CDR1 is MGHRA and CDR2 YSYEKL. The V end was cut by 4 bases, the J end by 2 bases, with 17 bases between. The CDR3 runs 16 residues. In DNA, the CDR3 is TGCGCCAGCAGCCCTGAAAGCATGGACGGGAACTATGGCTACACCTTC. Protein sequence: CASSPESMDGNYGYTF.

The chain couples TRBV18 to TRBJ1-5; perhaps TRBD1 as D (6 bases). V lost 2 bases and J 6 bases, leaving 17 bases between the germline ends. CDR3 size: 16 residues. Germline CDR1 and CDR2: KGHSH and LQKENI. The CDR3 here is CASSPGTGGTGQPQHF. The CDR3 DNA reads TGTGCCAGCTCACCAGGTACGGGGGGCACCGGTCAGCCCCAGCATTTT.

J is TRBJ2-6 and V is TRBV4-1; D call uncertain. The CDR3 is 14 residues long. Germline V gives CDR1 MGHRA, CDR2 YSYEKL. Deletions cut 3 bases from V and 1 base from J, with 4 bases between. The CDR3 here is CASSHPSGANVLTF. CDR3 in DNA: TGCGCCAGCAGCCACCCGTCTGGGGCCAACGTCCTGACTTTC.

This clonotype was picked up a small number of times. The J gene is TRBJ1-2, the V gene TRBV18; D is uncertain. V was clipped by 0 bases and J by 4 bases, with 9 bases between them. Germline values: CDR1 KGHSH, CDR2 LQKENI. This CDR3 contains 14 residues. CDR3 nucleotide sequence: TGTGCCAGCTCACCACCACGGGGAGGCTATGGCTACACCTTC. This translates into CASSPPRGGYGYTF.

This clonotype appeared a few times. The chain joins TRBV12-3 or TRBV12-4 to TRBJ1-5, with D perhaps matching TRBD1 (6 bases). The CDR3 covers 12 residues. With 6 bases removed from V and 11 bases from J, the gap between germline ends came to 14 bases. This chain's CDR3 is CASSPTGQAQHF. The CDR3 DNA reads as TGTGCCAGCAGCCCTACAGGGCAGGCCCAGCATTTT.

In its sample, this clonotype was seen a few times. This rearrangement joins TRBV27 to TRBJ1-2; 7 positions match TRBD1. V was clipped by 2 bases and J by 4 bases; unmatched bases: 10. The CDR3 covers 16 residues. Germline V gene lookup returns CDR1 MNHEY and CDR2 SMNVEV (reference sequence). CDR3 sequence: CASSLRATGLGYGYTF. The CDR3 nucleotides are TGTGCCAGCAGTTTAAGGGCGACAGGGTTAGGCTATGGCTACACCTTC.

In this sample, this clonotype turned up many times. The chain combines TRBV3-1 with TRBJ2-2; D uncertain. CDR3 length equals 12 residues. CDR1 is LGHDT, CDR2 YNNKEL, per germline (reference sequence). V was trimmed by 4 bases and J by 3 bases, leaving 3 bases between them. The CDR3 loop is CASSPYTGELFF. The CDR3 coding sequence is TGTGCCAGCAGCCCCTACACCGGGGAGCTGTTTTTT.

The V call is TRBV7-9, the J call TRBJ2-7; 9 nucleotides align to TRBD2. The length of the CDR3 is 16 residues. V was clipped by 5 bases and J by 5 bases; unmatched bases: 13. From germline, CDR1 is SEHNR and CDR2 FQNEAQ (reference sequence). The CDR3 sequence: CASSPVPASGIHEQYF. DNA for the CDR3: TGTGCCAGCAGCCCCGTCCCGGCTAGCGGGATCCACGAGCAGTACTTC.

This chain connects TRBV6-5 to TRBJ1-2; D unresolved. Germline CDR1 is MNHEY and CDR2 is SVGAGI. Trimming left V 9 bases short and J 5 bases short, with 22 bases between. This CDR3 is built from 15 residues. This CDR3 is CASAPPGAKGYGYTF. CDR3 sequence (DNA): TGTGCCAGTGCCCCCCCAGGTGCCAAGGGTTATGGCTACACCTTC.

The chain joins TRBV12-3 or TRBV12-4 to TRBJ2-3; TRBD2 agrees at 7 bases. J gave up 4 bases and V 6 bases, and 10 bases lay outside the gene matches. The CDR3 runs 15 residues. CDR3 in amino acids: CASRASSGGADTQYF. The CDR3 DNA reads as TGTGCCAGCAGGGCCTCTAGCGGCGGGGCAGATACGCAGTATTTT.

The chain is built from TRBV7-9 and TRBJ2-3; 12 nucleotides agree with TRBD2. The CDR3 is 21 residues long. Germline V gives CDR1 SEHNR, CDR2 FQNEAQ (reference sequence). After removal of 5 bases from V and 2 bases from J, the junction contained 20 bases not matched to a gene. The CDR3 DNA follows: TGTGCCAGCAGCGCAGGCCTCGGACTAGCGGGGAATCCCTCCCACACAGATACGCAGTATTTT. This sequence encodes CASSAGLGLAGNPSHTDTQYF.

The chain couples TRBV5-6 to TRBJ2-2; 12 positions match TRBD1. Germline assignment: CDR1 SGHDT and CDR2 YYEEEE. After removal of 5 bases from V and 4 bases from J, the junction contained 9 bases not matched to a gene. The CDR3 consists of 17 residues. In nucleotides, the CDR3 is TGTGCCAGCAGATGGATTGGGACAGGGGGCATCACCGGGGAGCTGTTTTTT. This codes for CASRWIGTGGITGELFF. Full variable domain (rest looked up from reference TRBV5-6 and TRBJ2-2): DAGVTQSPTHLIKTRGQQVTLRCSPKSGHDTVSWYQQALGQGPQFIFQYYEEEERQRGNFPDRFSGHQFPNYSSELNVNALLLGDSALYLCASRWIGTGGITGELFFGEGSRLTVL.

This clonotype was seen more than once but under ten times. CDR3 sequence: CASSFRGSGQVSYEQYF. For the CDR3, the DNA is TGTGCCAGCAGTTTCCGGGGGTCGGGACAGGTATCCTACGAGCAGTACTTC. The rearrangement joins TRBV12-3 or TRBV12-4 to TRBJ2-7; 8 bases are a match to TRBD1. Trimming cost V 3 bases and J 1 base; bases outside gene matches: 11. The CDR3 runs to 17 residues.

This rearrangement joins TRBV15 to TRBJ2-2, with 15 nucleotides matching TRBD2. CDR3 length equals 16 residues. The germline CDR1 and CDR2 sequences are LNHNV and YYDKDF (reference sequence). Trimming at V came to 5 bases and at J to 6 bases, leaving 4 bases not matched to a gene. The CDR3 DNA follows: TGTGCCACCAGCGCACGGACTAGCGGGAGGGCCGGGGAGCTGTTTTTT. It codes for CATSARTSGRAGELFF.

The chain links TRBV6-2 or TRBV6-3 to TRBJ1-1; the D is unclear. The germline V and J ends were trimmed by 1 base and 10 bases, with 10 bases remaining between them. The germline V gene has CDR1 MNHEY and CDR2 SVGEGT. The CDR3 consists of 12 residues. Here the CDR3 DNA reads TGTGCCAGCAGTTACTTAGGGTCTCCAGCTTTCTTT. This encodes CASSYLGSPAFF.

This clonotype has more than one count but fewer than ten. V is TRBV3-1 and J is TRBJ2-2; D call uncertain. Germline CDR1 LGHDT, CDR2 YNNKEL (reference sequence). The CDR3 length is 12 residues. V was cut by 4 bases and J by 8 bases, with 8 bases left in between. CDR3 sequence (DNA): TGTGCCAGCAGCCTGAGGCGGGGGGAGCTGTTTTTT. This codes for CASSLRRGELFF.